This T cell receptor (beta chain) comes out of a study of T cell repertoires in breast cancer (dated by TCRdb to 2016 to 2018). In terms of the full investigation: Tumors, lymph nodes and peripheral blood lymphocytes from breast cancer patients were profiled in the study, along with peripheral blood from healthy control donors. ER+/PR+ status was present in the majority of the 20 to 25 patient tumors that were analyzed for shared TCRs. Controls included nine healthy donors of an age range similar to the patients. On average, sequencing produced about 490,000 sequences per sample and roughly 9.5 reads per input cell. Given the low mutational burden of breast cancer and the rarity of common mutations in breast cancer, it was reasoned that TCRs shared between breast cancer patients would target shared antigens. After being minced and digested with Liberase and DNase, tumors and tumor-involved lymph nodes were passed through 70-um and 40-um filters. Blood samples were separated by Ficoll, whereas tumor-free lymph nodes were processed without any enzymatic digestion.

Paper-wide results and their limitations: Tumor-involved sentinel lymph nodes shared about fourfold more TCRs with matched tumor repertoires than tumor-free nodes (about 7.7% versus 2%). TRBV7 predominated among the shared TCRs, which could possibly reflect tumor recognition or a mispriming bias from eight TRBV7 primers. Genuine antitumor clones may have been missed because singleton TCRs were discarded and only part of each tumor was sampled. Emulsion RT-PCR was regarded as qualitative rather than quantitative, because clone recovery was skewed by transcript abundance and primer differences. Approximately 18 TCR pairs were shared across seven or more patient tumors and were rarely found in control blood, which suggests possible tumor specificity. Shared TCRs were encoded by various nucleotide sequences, which suggests selection and expansion based on antigen.

The study used an expanded emulsion RT-PCR method with primers for all TCR V genes to analyze paired alpha-beta TCRs of CD8+ T cells. CD8+ T cells were isolated with a CD8 positive selection kit and were then incubated overnight in roughly 9.1 IU/mL IL-2 prior to emulsion RT-PCR. Receptor amplification or capture employed emulsion pairing. Unpaired genes were suppressed by a second nested PCR with blocking oligos, after which a third nested PCR added Illumina adaptors and barcodes. Each master mix for emulsion RT-PCR held roughly 4,500-280,000 T cells along with C-region, Stepout and V-region primers. The Micellula Emulsion and Purification Kit was used to generate emulsions, and Qiagen OneStep RT-PCR reagents were used for RT-PCR. Pooled libraries were sequenced with paired-end 2 x 250 reads on an Illumina MiSeq. As for the authors' bioinformatics: In Galaxy, read pairs were joined and then clipped at the engineered overlap into separate alpha and beta files, and any unclipped reads were discarded. To assign alpha-beta pairs, the researchers used CompleteTCR, a MiTCR-based pipeline that relies on an R script to link chains sharing read cluster identifiers. TCR sequences that were observed only once, representing about 1-3.4%, were removed as potential sequencing errors. TCRdb ran its own pipeline on the public reads, namely fastp trimming at Q25 and MiXCR clone calling, and kept in-frame beta chains. Rows are combined by CDR3 protein, so each entry shows the most common genes and DNA. These V and J calls rely on TCRdb rather than the paper's analysis. The table for this sample lists roughly 40,000 distinct CDR3 sequences; about 41% of them were counted only once. Around three fifths of the sample goes to the ten largest clones.

CDR1 and CDR2, looked up from the germline V gene (reference sequence), are LGHDT and YNNKEL. V sheds 5 bases and J sheds 8 bases, leaving 16 bases between their ends. The CDR3 runs 14 residues from the cysteine to the phenylalanine. The retained sequence is limited to the CDR3, 42 bases, with the frame set at the first base. A few counts support this clonotype. Its antigen is currently not known. Base qualities were left out, and no much larger clone turns up one base away. This receptor chain uses TRBV3-1 and TRBJ2-1; D gene: possibly TRBD2, on 6 matching bases. The receptor comes from a pool of human donors with breast cancer or a healthy control (not recorded which). Sequencing was performed on CD8+ T cells. The CDR3 has the sequence CASSFGGSRYEQFF. The sequenced DNA is TGTGCCAGCAGCTTCGGGGGATCACGGTATGAGCAGTTCTTC.